This T cell receptor beta chain was found in a study of blood T cell repertoires in COVID-19. Study-level background: Donors in the United States, Italy and Spain gave samples during acute or convalescent COVID-19. Sample material is recorded as cDNA or gDNA derived from T cells, B-cell-depleted T cells, or PBMCs.

Per the original methods: Counts of nucleated cells, estimated from reference gene primer amplification, were obtained. The repertoire was sequenced with immunoSEQ multiplex PCR; TCRdb's copy has only in-frame clones and lacks some. V, J and clone size are taken as reported in that table, and D and trimming were inferred from the DNA itself. The table has a few hundred thousand clones, 85% to 90% seen once. The CDR3 has 15 residues. Germline-derived CDR1 and CDR2 are MDHEN and SYDVKM. V lost 5 bases to trimming and J lost 3 bases; unmatched junction nucleotides: 9. Enrolled during active infection, Seattle patients were then followed longitudinally.

The sequence was obtained from a woman aged 25 to 39 with COVID-19, enrolled during active disease. This chain uses TRBV28 with TRBJ1-1; 7 nucleotides match TRBD1. What was sequenced was peripheral blood. CDR3 DNA sequence: TGTGCCAGCAGTCCCAGAGGGGGCGGGGACACTGAAGCTTTCTTT. Amino acid sequence: CASSPRGGGDTEAFF.